Listed here are 28 T cell receptor beta chains from one sample, sequenced in a study of tumor and adjacent non-tumor tissue in lung cancer (dated by TCRdb to between 2018 and 2020). The library was built by means of multiplex PCR. Instrument on record: Illumina HiSeq 2500. TCRbeta libraries were built by three rounds of nested PCR using primers (Table S4), following protocols modified from ARM-PCR. TCRdb trimmed the raw reads at Q25, called clones with MiXCR and kept productive beta chains. Identical CDR3 protein sequences are pooled into one entry, listed with their most common genes and DNA. The sample contains tens of thousands of distinct CDR3 sequences, more than 55% of them found a single time. In total, the top ten clones hold less than 35% of the sample. RNA was isolated from bulk, unsorted tissue, and RNA quality was assessed with a NanoDrop ND-1000 and an Agilent 2100. For the normal lung samples, distant non-tumor tissue was collected more than 3 cm away from the tumor edge.

What was sequenced was distant non-tumor lung tissue. Receptors were obtained from a man between 65 and 85 years old with non-small cell lung cancer.

As concerns this clonotype: Germline is not matched at one junction end, which may reflect a read error. This sequence joins TRBV11-1 and TRBJ2-5, with D perhaps TRBD2 (6 bases). This CDR3 comprises 14 residues. Germline CDR1 and CDR2: SGHAT and FQDESV (reference sequence). The CDR3 DNA is TGTGCCAGCAGCCGACGACTAGGGCAAGAGACCCATTACTTC. This encodes CASSRRLGQETHYF.

In the case of this clonotype: The junction departs from germline at one end; a sequencing error may be responsible. For the CDR3, the DNA is TGCAGTGTTAGAGTACTCGGACTAACGGGAGGTACAGAGACCCAGCACTTC. This codes for CSVRVLGLTGGTETQHF. The V call is TRBV20-1, the J call TRBJ2-5; 7 bases fit TRBD2. The CDR3 spans 17 residues. In germline, CDR1 is DFQATT, CDR2 SNEGSKA (reference sequence).

The chain has TRBV5-1 and TRBJ2-1; D not certain. The CDR3 is 13 residues long. Germline CDR1 SGHRS, CDR2 YFSETQ. V lost 4 bases and J 5 bases, leaving 10 bases between the germline ends. This chain's CDR3 is CASSLGRDNEQFF. The DNA of the CDR3 is TGCGCCAGCAGCCTTGGCCGGGACAATGAGCAGTTCTTC.

The V gene is TRBV10-3, the J gene TRBJ2-1; perhaps TRBD2 as D (5 bases). CDR3 length equals 13 residues. Looked up from germline, CDR1 is ENHRY and CDR2 is SYGVKD. For the CDR3, the DNA is TGTACCACCTGGTGCGGAGGAATGAATGAGCAGTTCTTC. Its translation: CTTWCGGMNEQFF.

A remark on this clonotype: No conserved phenylalanine or tryptophan is present at the end of the CDR3, so a read error is the likely explanation. V and J are TRBV11-2 and TRBJ1-2, with D unclear. There are 14 residues in the CDR3. V lost 3 bases, J lost 4 bases, and 12 bases lay in between. Per the germline V gene, CDR1 is SGHAT and CDR2 is FQNNGV. The CDR3 DNA sequence: TGTGCCAGCAGCTTTATTGGGAACGCCTATGGCTACACCGTT. It encodes CASSFIGNAYGYTV.

This chain connects TRBV28 to TRBJ2-1; possibly TRBD2 for D (7 bases). Deletions cut 8 bases from V and 3 bases from J, with 14 bases between. This CDR3 comprises 14 residues. The germline V gene encodes CDR1 MDHEN and CDR2 SYDVKM. The CDR3 nucleotides read TGTGCCAGCGGAAGGGGGGGCCACTACAATGAGCAGTTCTTC. Amino acid sequence: CASGRGGHYNEQFF. The complete variable domain, with remaining parts taken from reference TRBV28 and TRBJ2-1, reads DVKVTQSSRYLVKRTGEKVFLECVQDMDHENMFWYRQDPGLGLRLIYFSYDVKMKEKGDIPEGYSVSREKKERFSLILESASTNQTSMYLCASGRGGHYNEQFFGPGTRLTVL.

The sample holds one count of this clonotype. The chain carries TRBV5-6 and TRBJ2-2; TRBD2 matches at 9 bases. Losses at the gene ends were 9 bases for V and 6 bases for J; bases not matched to a gene: 12. The CDR3 spans 15 residues. The germline V gene has CDR1 SGHDT and CDR2 YYEEEE. In nucleotides, the CDR3 is TGTGCCAACGGCTTAGCGGGGGTATTGGCCGGGGAGCTGTTTTTT. It encodes CANGLAGVLAGELFF.

About this clonotype: This clone may be a read error of a much larger clone one base away. The rearrangement links TRBV4-1 to TRBJ1-3, with D tentatively TRBD1 (5 bases). Looked up from germline, CDR1 is MGHRA and CDR2 is YSYEKL. The CDR3 spans 14 residues. The DNA of the CDR3 is TGCGCCAGCAGCGAAAGGGGAACTGGAGACACCATATATTTT. It specifies CASSERGTGDTIYF.

A few counts support this clonotype. The CDR3 ends on some other residue instead of the conserved phenylalanine or tryptophan, so this is likely a read error. This rearrangement joins TRBV6-1 to TRBJ2-2; D possibly corresponds to TRBD1 (6 bases). CDR3 length equals 16 residues. V was clipped by 10 bases and J by 3 bases, with 21 bases between them. Germline V gene data show CDR1 as MNHNS and CDR2 as SASEGT. The CDR3 sequence: CANSDSQGSDTGELFL. CDR3 sequence (DNA): TGTGCCAATAGTGATTCACAGGGTTCGGACACCGGGGAGCTGTTTCTT.

The rearrangement joins TRBV29-1 to TRBJ1-5, with 8 bases matching TRBD1. The CDR3 has 17 residues. The germline V gene has CDR1 SQVTM and CDR2 ANQGSEA. The CDR3 DNA reads TGCAGAGTAGACATCGGGACAGGAGGTTCGAGTAATCAGCCCCAGCATTTT. This gives the protein CRVDIGTGGSSNQPQHF.

Turning to this clonotype: This could be a read error, since a much larger clone is one nucleotide away. V usage is TRBV4-1 and J usage is TRBJ2-7; 8 nucleotides align to TRBD2. In germline, CDR1 is MGHRA, CDR2 YSYEKL. The CDR3 length is 16 residues. CDR3 bases: TGCGCCATCAGCCAAGAATCGGGGGGGCTCGGCTACGAGCAGTACTTC. It codes for CAISQESGGLGYEQYF.

This chain connects TRBV5-5 to TRBJ2-3, with TRBD2 identical over 14 bases. This CDR3 is 17 amino acids long. Germline assignment: CDR1 SGHKS and CDR2 YYEKEE (reference sequence). J was trimmed by 5 bases and V by 3 bases; bases with no gene match: 8. The DNA of the CDR3 is TGTGCCAGCAGCTCCTTCCCCGGGACTAGCGGGAGAGATACGCAGTATTTT. This encodes CASSSFPGTSGRDTQYF.

This clonotype was seen more than once but under ten times. The chain couples TRBV10-3 to TRBJ2-1; TRBD2 matches at 10 bases. V gave up 8 bases and J gave up 3 bases; unmatched junction bases: 13. Germline CDR1 and CDR2: ENHRY and SYGVKD. The CDR3 has 17 amino acids. As DNA, the CDR3 is TGTGCCATCGGCCGGACTAGCGGTAAAGGAGGCTACAATGAGCAGTTCTTC. Translation: CAIGRTSGKGGYNEQFF.

Details on this clonotype: Relative to the germline gene, one junction end is altered; a read error may explain this. The J gene is TRBJ2-5, the V gene TRBV20-1; D tentatively fits TRBD1 or TRBD2 (6 bases each). The CDR3 has 15 amino acids. Germline V lookup: CDR1 DFQATT, CDR2 SNEGSKA (reference sequence). The CDR3 protein is CSARRGDSSDETQYF. The CDR3 bases are TGCAGCGCTAGGAGGGGGGACTCTTCAGACGAGACCCAGTACTTC.

The rearrangement uses TRBV4-1 and TRBJ2-7, with D possibly being TRBD1 or TRBD2 (7 bases each). Germline CDR1 reads MGHRA; CDR2 reads YSYEKL. CDR3 length equals 14 residues. Deletions cut 8 bases from V and 3 bases from J, with 17 bases between. The CDR3, as DNA: TGCGCCAGCGGGGAGGGGGACAGTGTCTACGAGCAGTACTTC. It yields the protein CASGEGDSVYEQYF.

Turning to this clonotype: One end of the junction does not line up with germline, which may come from a read error. The V gene is TRBV12-3 or TRBV12-4, the J gene TRBJ1-5; no reliable D call. The CDR3 length is 13 residues. The CDR3 spells CVSSLTPNQPQHF. The CDR3 nucleotides are TGTGTCAGCAGTTTGACCCCGAATCAGCCCCAGCATTTT.

Comment on this clonotype: A much larger clone lies one base from this, so it may be a read error. The chain links TRBV10-2 to TRBJ1-1; a possible D gene is TRBD1 (6 bases). CDR1 and CDR2 from the germline V gene are WSHSY and SAAADI. The CDR3 has 14 residues. The germline V and J ends were trimmed by 5 bases and 4 bases, with 14 bases remaining between them. In DNA, the CDR3 is TGCGCCAGCAGTCAAAAATCCAGGGGCACTGAAGCTTTCTTT. Its protein is CASSQKSRGTEAFF.

With regard to this clonotype: Possible read error: a much larger clone is one base away. The genes are TRBV6-5 and TRBJ1-6; 7 bases are shared with TRBD1. The CDR3 is 18 amino acids. V trimming: 0 bases; J trimming: 0 bases; junction bases outside the gene matches: 5. Germline V gene sequence: CDR1 MNHEY, CDR2 SVGAGI. The chain's CDR3 is CASSYSVQGGSYNSPLHF. The CDR3 nucleotides are TGTGCCAGCAGTTACTCGGTCCAGGGGGGCTCCTATAATTCACCCCTCCACTTT.

In its sample, this clonotype was seen many times. The chain has TRBV6-5 and TRBJ2-7; perhaps TRBD1 as D (6 bases). The V and J ends lost 10 bases and 2 bases respectively, with 15 bases between them. There are 13 residues in the CDR3. Looked up from germline, CDR1 is MNHEY and CDR2 is SVGAGI. CDR3 protein: CATGRGNAYEQYF. CDR3 DNA sequence: TGTGCCACCGGAAGGGGGAACGCCTACGAGCAGTACTTC.

The chain joins TRBV12-3 or TRBV12-4 to TRBJ2-7; D is undetermined. The CDR3 runs 13 residues. The V end was cut by 1 base, the J end by 8 bases, with 12 bases between. The CDR3 nucleotides read TGTGCCAGCAGTTTAGAAGGCTGGTACAAGCAGTACTTC. It specifies CASSLEGWYKQYF.

As to this clonotype: This may arise from a read error, as a much more abundant clone is one base away. This rearrangement joins TRBV12-3 or TRBV12-4 to TRBJ2-6; D uncertain. The CDR3 is made up of 16 amino acids. The germline V and J ends were trimmed by 5 bases and 4 bases, with 15 bases remaining between them. CDR3 sequence reads: CASSPIVGSGANVLTF. The CDR3 bases are TGTGCCAGCAGTCCCATAGTTGGATCCGGGGCCAACGTCCTGACTTTC.

There are many counts of this clonotype. The V call is TRBV5-4, the J call TRBJ1-2; 7 bases are a match to TRBD1. Looked up from germline, CDR1 is SGHNT and CDR2 is YYREEE (reference sequence). The CDR3 is 14 residues long. The V gene end was trimmed by 4 bases and the J gene end by 6 bases; junction bases not matched to a gene: 9. The CDR3, as DNA: TGTGCCAGCAGCCGAGAACAGGGGCGGGATGGCTACACCTTC. Its translation: CASSREQGRDGYTF.

This clonotype was counted between two and nine times. The chain couples TRBV6-5 to TRBJ2-3; D is perhaps TRBD2 (6 bases). From germline, CDR1 is MNHEY and CDR2 SVGAGI. Trimming removed 4 bases from V and 8 bases from J, with 16 bases in between. The CDR3 loop spans 14 amino acids. The CDR3 is CASSFNGRGGTQYF. CDR3 in DNA: TGTGCCAGCAGTTTTAACGGGAGAGGAGGTACGCAGTATTTT.

This clonotype was observed a few times. An end of the junction does not agree with germline; a read error may underlie this. The chain links TRBV6-1 to TRBJ1-6; D gene unclear. Looked up from germline, CDR1 is MNHNS and CDR2 is SASEGT. The CDR3 totals 15 residues. CDR3 amino acids: CASSGRPIYSSPLHF. CDR3 nucleotide sequence: TGTGCTAGCAGTGGTCGTCCGATCTATAGTTCACCCCTCCACTTT.

This clonotype was seen at least ten times. This sequence joins TRBV2 and TRBJ2-5, with 10 positions matching TRBD2. Germline trimming cut 4 bases from V and 5 bases from J; bases unmatched to any gene: 4. This CDR3 is 14 amino acids long. From germline, CDR1 is SNHLY and CDR2 FYNNEI. The CDR3 nucleotides read TGTGCCAGCAGTGGAAGCGGGGGGGCGGAGACCCAGTACTTC. Protein product: CASSGSGGAETQYF.

Comments on this clonotype: One junction end does not reproduce the germline sequence, and a read error may be involved. The V call is TRBV11-3, the J call TRBJ1-1, with D perhaps matching TRBD1 (6 bases). CDR1 is SGHNT and CDR2 is YENEEA in the germline V gene. The CDR3 spans 16 residues. The CDR3 DNA reads as TGTGTCAGCAGCCGCGGCGGGACAAATATGAACACTGGAGCTTTCTTT. It translates to CVSSRGGTNMNTGAFF.

With regard to this clonotype: A read error may explain this, as a much larger clone is one base away. The chain links TRBV5-6 to TRBJ2-7; D gene ambiguous. Germline-derived CDR1 and CDR2 are SGHDT and YYEEEE. CDR3 length: 12 residues. CDR3 sequence reads: CDSSSVSYEQYF. The CDR3 bases are TGTGACAGCAGCTCCGTATCCTACGAGCAGTACTTC.

V usage is TRBV6-2 or TRBV6-3 and J usage is TRBJ2-3; TRBD1 is a possible D gene (7 bases). Germline V gene lookup returns CDR1 MNHEY and CDR2 SVGEGT. V was cut by 2 bases and J by 2 bases, with 17 bases left in between. The CDR3 contains 17 residues. The CDR3 nucleotides read TGTGCCAGCAGTTACCCGAGGGGGCGCGGGGACACAGATACGCAGTATTTT. Protein sequence: CASSYPRGRGDTDTQYF.